Following are 5 T cell receptor beta chains from one sample sequenced in a study of vaccination effects on CD4 cells after COVID-19. Only in-frame clones appear in the TCRdb table, and some are missing; sequencing was by immunoSEQ multiplex PCR. The sample has fewer than 65,000 clones, 70% to 85% seen once. Antigen-specific CD4+ T cell clonotypes were called by their expansion after viral peptide-pool culture in ViraFEST. When about ten days of culture had elapsed, CD4+ T cells were isolated. Nucleocapsid antibodies were negative in the vaccine recipients, who had never had SARS-CoV-2 infection. Antigens of these TCRs are unknown. The source was CD4+ T cells from PBMCs cultured with HCoV-OC43 spike peptides, collected before COVID-19 vaccination. Documented subset: HCoV-OC43 spike overlapping peptide pool stimulation. Receptors originate from a human donor who received a COVID-19 vaccine.

This chain links TRBV2 with TRBJ2-3; D is ambiguous. Germline V gives CDR1 SNHLY, CDR2 FYNNEI. V was cut by 7 bases and J by 2 bases, with 10 bases left in between. The CDR3 is 13 residues long. The CDR3 spells CASKSDVTDTQYF. CDR3 DNA: TGTGCCAGCAAGAGTGATGTCACAGATACGCAGTATTTT.

J is TRBJ1-1 and V is TRBV6-5; 9 nucleotides line up with TRBD1. Looked up from germline, CDR1 is MNHEY and CDR2 is SVGAGI. The ends lost 5 bases at V and 3 bases at J; junction bases unmatched: 4. The CDR3 spans 14 residues. CDR3 nucleotides: TGTGCCAGCAGTAAGACAGGGGGGGACACTGAAGCTTTCTTT. It codes for CASSKTGGDTEAFF.

The chain uses TRBV2 and TRBJ1-5; no clear D gene. The germline V and J ends were trimmed by 4 bases and 0 bases, with 10 bases remaining between them. The germline CDR1 and CDR2 sequences are SNHLY and FYNNEI. CDR3 length equals 15 residues. CDR3 sequence reads: CASSAGPYSNQPQHF. CDR3 DNA: TGTGCCAGCAGTGCCGGGCCTTATAGCAATCAGCCCCAGCATTTT.

The V and J genes are TRBV2 and TRBJ1-3; 8 nucleotides align to TRBD1. This CDR3 region has 15 residues. Germline V lookup: CDR1 SNHLY, CDR2 FYNNEI. The ends lost 6 bases at V and 0 bases at J; junction bases unmatched: 4. Here the CDR3 reads CASRAQGVSGNTIYF. The DNA of the CDR3 is TGTGCCAGCAGAGCACAGGGGGTCTCTGGAAACACCATATATTTT.

The rearrangement links TRBV3-1 (or the pseudogene TRBV3-2) to TRBJ1-2, with a tentative D call TRBD1 (5 bases). CDR3 length: 16 residues. In germline, CDR1 is LGHDT, CDR2 YNNKEL (reference sequence). V lost 1 base and J 1 base, leaving 13 bases between the germline ends. CDR3 in amino acids: CASSQAFGDGNYGYTF. In DNA, the CDR3 is TGTGCCAGCAGCCAAGCGTTTGGGGACGGTAACTATGGCTACACCTTC.